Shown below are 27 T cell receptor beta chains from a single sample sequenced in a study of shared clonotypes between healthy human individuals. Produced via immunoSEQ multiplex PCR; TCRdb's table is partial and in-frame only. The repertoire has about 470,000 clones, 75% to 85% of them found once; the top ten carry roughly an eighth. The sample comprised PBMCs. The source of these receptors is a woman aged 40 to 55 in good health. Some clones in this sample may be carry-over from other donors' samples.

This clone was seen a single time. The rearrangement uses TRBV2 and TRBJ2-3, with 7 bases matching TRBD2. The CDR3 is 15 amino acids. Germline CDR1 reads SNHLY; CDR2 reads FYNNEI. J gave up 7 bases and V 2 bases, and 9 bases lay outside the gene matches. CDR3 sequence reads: CASSELSGDVNTQYF. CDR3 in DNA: TGTGCCAGCAGTGAACTGAGCGGGGACGTGAATACGCAGTATTTT. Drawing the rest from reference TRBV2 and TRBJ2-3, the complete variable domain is EPEVTQTPSHQVTQMGQEVILRCVPISNHLYFYWYRQILGQKVEFLVSFYNNEISEKSEIFDDQFSVERPDGSNFTLKIRSTKLEDSAMYFCASSELSGDVNTQYFGPGTRLTVL.

The chain's CDR3 is CASSLRDRGFTNTEAFF. CDR3 in DNA: TGCGCCAGCAGCCTGCGGGACAGGGGGTTTACTAACACTGAAGCTTTCTTT. The chain is built from TRBV4-1 and TRBJ1-1; 11 bases map to TRBD1. Germline-derived CDR1 and CDR2 are MGHRA and YSYEKL. The CDR3 has 17 amino acids. V was pared by 4 bases and J by 2 bases, with 9 bases of the junction left unmatched.

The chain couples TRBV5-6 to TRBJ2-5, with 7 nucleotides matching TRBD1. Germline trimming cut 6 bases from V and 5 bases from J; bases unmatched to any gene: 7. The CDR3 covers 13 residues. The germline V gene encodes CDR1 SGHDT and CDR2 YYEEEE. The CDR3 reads CASTGQAGETQYF. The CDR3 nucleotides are TGTGCCAGCACCGGACAGGCTGGGGAGACCCAGTACTTC.

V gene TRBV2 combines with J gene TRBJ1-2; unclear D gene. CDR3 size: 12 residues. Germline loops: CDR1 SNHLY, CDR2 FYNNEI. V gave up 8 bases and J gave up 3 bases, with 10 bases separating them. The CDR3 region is CASEGDHYGYTF. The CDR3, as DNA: TGTGCCAGCGAAGGTGATCACTATGGCTACACCTTC. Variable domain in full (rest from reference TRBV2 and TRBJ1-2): EPEVTQTPSHQVTQMGQEVILRCVPISNHLYFYWYRQILGQKVEFLVSFYNNEISEKSEIFDDQFSVERPDGSNFTLKIRSTKLEDSAMYFCASEGDHYGYTFGSGTRLTVV.

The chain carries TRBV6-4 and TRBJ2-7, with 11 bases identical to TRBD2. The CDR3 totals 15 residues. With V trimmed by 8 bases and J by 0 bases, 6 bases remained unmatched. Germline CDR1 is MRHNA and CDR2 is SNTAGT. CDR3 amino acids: CASLTSGGNSYEQYF. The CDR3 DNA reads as TGTGCCAGCCTTACTAGCGGGGGAAACTCCTACGAGCAGTACTTC.

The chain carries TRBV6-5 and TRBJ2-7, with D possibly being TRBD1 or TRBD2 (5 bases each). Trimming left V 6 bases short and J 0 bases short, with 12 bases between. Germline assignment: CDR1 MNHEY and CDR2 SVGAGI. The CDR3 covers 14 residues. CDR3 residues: CASRGVASSYEQYF. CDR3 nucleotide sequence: TGTGCCAGCAGGGGGGTCGCGAGCTCCTACGAGCAGTACTTC.

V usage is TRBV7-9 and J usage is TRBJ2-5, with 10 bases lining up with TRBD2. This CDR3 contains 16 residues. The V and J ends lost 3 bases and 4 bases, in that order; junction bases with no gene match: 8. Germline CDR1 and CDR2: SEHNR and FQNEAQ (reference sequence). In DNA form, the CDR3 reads TGTGCCAGCAGCTTGGGCCTAGCGGGAGATGGAGAGACCCAGTACTTC. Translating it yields CASSLGLAGDGETQYF.

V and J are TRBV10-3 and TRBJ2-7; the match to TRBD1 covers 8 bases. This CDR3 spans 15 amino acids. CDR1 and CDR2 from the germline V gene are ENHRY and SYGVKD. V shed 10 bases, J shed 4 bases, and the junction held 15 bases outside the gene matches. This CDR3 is CATTEFQGASYEQYF. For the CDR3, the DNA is TGTGCCACTACCGAATTCCAGGGGGCGAGTTACGAGCAGTACTTC.

The CDR3 spells CSVEDWRKTQYF. The CDR3 DNA is TGCAGCGTTGAAGATTGGCGAAAGACCCAGTACTTC. V and J are TRBV29-1 and TRBJ2-5; D remains ambiguous. The CDR3 contains 12 residues. Germline values: CDR1 SQVTM, CDR2 ANQGSEA. V lost 0 bases to trimming and J lost 6 bases, with 8 bases between them.

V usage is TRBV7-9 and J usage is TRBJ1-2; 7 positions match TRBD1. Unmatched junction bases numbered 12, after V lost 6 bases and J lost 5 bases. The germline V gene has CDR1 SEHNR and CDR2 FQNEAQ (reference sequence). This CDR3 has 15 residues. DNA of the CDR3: TGTGCCAGCAGACATCCCGGACAGGTGGAATATGGCTACACCTTC. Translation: CASRHPGQVEYGYTF.

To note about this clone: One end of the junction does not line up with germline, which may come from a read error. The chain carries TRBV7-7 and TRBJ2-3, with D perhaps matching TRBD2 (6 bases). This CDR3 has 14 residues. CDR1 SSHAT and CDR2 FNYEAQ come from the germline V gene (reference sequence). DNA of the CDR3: TGTGCTAGCAGCTTAGAGGGGAGGACAGATACGCAGTATTTT. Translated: CASSLEGRTDTQYF.

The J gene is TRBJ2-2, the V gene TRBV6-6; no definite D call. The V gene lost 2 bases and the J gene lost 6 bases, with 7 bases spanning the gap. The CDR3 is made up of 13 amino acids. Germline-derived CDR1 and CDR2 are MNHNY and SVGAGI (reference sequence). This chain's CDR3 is CASSYGSAGELFF. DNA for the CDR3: TGTGCCAGCAGTTACGGAAGCGCCGGGGAGCTGTTTTTT.

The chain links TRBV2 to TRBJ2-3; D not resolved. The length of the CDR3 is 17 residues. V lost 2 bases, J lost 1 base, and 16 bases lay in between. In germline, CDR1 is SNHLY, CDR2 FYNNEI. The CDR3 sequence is CASSERRATHGTDTQYF. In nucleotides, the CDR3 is TGTGCCAGCAGTGAACGAAGAGCGACCCATGGCACAGATACGCAGTATTTT. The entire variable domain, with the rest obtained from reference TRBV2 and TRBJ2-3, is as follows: EPEVTQTPSHQVTQMGQEVILRCVPISNHLYFYWYRQILGQKVEFLVSFYNNEISEKSEIFDDQFSVERPDGSNFTLKIRSTKLEDSAMYFCASSERRATHGTDTQYFGPGTRLTVL.

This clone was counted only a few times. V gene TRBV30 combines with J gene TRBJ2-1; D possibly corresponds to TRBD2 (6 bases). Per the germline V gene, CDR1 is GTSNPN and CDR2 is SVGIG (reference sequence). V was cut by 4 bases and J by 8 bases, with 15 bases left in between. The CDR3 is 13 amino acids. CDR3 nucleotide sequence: TGTGCCTGGAACTTCTTTTCGGGGGATGAGCAGTTCTTC. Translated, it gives CAWNFFSGDEQFF.

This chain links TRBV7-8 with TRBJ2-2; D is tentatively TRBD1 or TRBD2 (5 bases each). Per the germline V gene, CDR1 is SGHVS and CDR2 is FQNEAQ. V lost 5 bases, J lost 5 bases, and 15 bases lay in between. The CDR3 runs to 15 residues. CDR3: CASSGSWGRTGELFF. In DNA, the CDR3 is TGTGCCAGCAGCGGCTCGTGGGGGAGAACCGGGGAGCTGTTTTTT.

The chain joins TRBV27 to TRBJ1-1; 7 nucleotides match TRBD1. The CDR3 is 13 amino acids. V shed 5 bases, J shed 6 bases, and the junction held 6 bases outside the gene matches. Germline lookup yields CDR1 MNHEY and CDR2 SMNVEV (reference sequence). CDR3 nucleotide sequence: TGTGCCAGCAGTCCCTACAGGGGCCCTGAAGCTTTCTTT. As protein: CASSPYRGPEAFF.

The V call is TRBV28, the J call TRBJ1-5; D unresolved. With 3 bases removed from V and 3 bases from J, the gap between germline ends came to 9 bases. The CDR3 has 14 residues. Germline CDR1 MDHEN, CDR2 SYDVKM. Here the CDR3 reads CASSFHSPNQPQHF. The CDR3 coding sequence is TGTGCCAGCAGTTTCCACAGTCCCAATCAGCCCCAGCATTTT. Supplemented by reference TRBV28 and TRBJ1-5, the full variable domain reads DVKVTQSSRYLVKRTGEKVFLECVQDMDHENMFWYRQDPGLGLRLIYFSYDVKMKEKGDIPEGYSVSREKKERFSLILESASTNQTSMYLCASSFHSPNQPQHFGDGTRLSIL.

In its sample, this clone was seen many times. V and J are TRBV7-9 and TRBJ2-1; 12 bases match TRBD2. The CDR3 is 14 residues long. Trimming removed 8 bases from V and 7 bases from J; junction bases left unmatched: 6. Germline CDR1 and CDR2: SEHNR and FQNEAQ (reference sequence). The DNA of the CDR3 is TGTGCCAGCGGCTCCGGGACTAGCGGGAATGAGCAGTTCTTC. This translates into CASGSGTSGNEQFF.

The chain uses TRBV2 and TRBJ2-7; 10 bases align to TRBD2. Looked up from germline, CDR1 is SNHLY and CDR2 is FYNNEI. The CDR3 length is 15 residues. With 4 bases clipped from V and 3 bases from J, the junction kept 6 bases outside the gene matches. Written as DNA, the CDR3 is TGTGCCAGCAGTGCCGATGGACTAGCGGTCTACGAGCAGTACTTC. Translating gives CASSADGLAVYEQYF.

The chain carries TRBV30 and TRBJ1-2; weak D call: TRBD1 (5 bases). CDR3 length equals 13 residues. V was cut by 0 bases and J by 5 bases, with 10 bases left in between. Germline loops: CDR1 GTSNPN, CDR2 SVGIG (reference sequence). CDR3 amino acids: CAWSVQDLYGYTF. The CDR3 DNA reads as TGTGCCTGGAGTGTACAGGACTTATATGGCTACACCTTC. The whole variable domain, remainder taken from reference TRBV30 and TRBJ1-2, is SQTIHQWPATLVQPVGSPLSLECTVEGTSNPNLYWYRQAAGRGLQLLFYSVGIGQISSEVPQNLSASRPQDRQFILSSKKLLLSDSGFYLCAWSVQDLYGYTFGSGTRLTVV.

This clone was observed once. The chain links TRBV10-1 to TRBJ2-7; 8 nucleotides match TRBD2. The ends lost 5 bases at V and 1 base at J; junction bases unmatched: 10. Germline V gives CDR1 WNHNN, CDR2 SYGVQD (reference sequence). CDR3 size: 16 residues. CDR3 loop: CASSTTGGVGSYEQYF. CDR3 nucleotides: TGCGCCAGCAGTACGACGGGGGGGGTTGGATCCTACGAGCAGTACTTC.

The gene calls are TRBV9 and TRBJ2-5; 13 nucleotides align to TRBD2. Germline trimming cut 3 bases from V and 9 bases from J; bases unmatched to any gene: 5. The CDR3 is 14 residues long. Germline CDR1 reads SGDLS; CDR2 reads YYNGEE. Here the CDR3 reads CASSEGTSGTPQYF. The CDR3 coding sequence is TGTGCCAGCAGCGAGGGGACTAGCGGGACTCCCCAGTACTTC.

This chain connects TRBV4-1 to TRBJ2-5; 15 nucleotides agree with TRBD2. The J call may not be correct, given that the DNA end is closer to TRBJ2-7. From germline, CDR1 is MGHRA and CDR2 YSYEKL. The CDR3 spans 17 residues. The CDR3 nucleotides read TGCGCCAGCAGCCAAACCGGACTAGCGGGAGGGCGGGTCGAGCAGTACTTC. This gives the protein CASSQTGLAGGRVEQYF.

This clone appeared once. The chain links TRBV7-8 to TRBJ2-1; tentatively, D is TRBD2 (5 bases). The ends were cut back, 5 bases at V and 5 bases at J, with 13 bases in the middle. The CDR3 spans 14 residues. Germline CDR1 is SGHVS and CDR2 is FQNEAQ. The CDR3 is CASSQKRENNEQFF. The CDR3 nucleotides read TGTGCCAGCAGCCAAAAACGGGAAAACAATGAGCAGTTCTTC.

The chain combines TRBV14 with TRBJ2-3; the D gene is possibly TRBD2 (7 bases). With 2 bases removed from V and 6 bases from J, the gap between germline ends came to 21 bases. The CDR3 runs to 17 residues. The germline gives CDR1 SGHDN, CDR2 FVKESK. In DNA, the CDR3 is TGTGCCAGCAGCCAAACGCCGCGGGGGCCCCAAACGGATACGCAGTATTTT. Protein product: CASSQTPRGPQTDTQYF.

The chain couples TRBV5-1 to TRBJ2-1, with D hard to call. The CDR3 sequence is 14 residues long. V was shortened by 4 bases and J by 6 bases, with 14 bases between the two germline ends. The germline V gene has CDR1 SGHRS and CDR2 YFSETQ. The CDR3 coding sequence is TGCGCCAGCAGCCCCGGTCCAGGTAGCAATGAGCAGTTCTTC. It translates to CASSPGPGSNEQFF.

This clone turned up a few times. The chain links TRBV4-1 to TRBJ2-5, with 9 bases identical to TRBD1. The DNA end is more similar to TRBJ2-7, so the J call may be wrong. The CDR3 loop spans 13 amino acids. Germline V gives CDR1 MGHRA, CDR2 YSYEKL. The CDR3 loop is CASSAQGAHEQYF. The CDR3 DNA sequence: TGCGCCAGCAGCGCACAGGGGGCCCACGAGCAGTACTTC.